These 11 T cell receptor beta chains were all obtained from the same sample, sequenced in a study of shared clonotypes between healthy human individuals. Measured with immunoSEQ multiplex PCR; TCRdb has only the in-frame clones, and not every one. The sample holds approximately 330,000 clones, less than 75% seen once. Sequenced input: memory CD4+ T cells sorted from blood. Subset: CD45RA-negative fraction. All receptors come from a man aged 25 to 40 in good health.

This clone was picked up a small number of times. The genes are TRBV18 and TRBJ2-6; D uncertain. CDR1 is KGHSH, CDR2 LQKENI, per germline. The CDR3 contains 14 residues. The ends were cut back, 6 bases at V and 4 bases at J, with 10 bases in the middle. CDR3 sequence: CASSLEGGANVLTF. CDR3 bases: TGTGCCAGCTCGCTAGAAGGCGGGGCCAACGTCCTGACTTTC.

This chain uses TRBV5-1 with TRBJ2-5; D remains ambiguous. This CDR3 is 13 amino acids long. Germline V gene sequence: CDR1 SGHRS, CDR2 YFSETQ. V dropped 2 bases and J dropped 5 bases, with 10 bases sitting between them. Here the CDR3 DNA reads TGCGCCAGCAGCTTTAGTCCCGGGGAGACCCAGTACTTC. Residues: CASSFSPGETQYF.

The gene calls are TRBV2 and TRBJ2-5; D call uncertain. V was clipped by 11 bases and J by 6 bases, with 16 bases between them. Germline-derived CDR1 and CDR2 are SNHLY and FYNNEI. The CDR3 totals 12 residues. DNA for the CDR3: TGTGCCTCCAGCTCTCTGGTCCAGACCCAGTACTTC. Translation gives CASSSLVQTQYF. Looking up the rest from reference TRBV2 and TRBJ2-5 gives the full variable domain: EPEVTQTPSHQVTQMGQEVILRCVPISNHLYFYWYRQILGQKVEFLVSFYNNEISEKSEIFDDQFSVERPDGSNFTLKIRSTKLEDSAMYFCASSSLVQTQYFGPGTRLLVL.

The chain has TRBV9 and TRBJ1-4, with unresolved D. This CDR3 is built from 14 residues. CDR1 and CDR2 (germline): SGDLS, YYNGEE. Trimming left V 4 bases short and J 5 bases short, with 12 bases between. The DNA of the CDR3 is TGTGCCAGCAGCCTCGGGAGGGCGAATGAAAAACTGTTTTTT. It codes for CASSLGRANEKLFF.

With respect to this clone: The limits of the CDR3 on the DNA are not certain, so only TCRdb's listed CDR3 is given. The J gene is TRBJ1-2, the V gene TRBV5-6; the listed D gene, TRBD1, was not tested against the DNA. Germline CDR1 and CDR2: SGHDT and YYEEEE. The CDR3 spans 16 amino acids, including both terminal residues. The CDR3 loop is CASSSSPGQGHYGYTF.

The rearrangement joins TRBV5-1 to TRBJ2-7, with a tentative D call TRBD1 (5 bases). Germline loops: CDR1 SGHRS, CDR2 YFSETQ. V lost 4 bases and J 3 bases, leaving 14 bases between the germline ends. The CDR3 loop spans 14 amino acids. The chain's CDR3 is CASSRPDNHYEQYF. In nucleotides, the CDR3 is TGCGCCAGCAGCCGTCCGGACAACCACTACGAGCAGTACTTC.

The V call is TRBV7-9, the J call TRBJ2-7, with 13 positions matching TRBD2. Trimming at V came to 6 bases and at J to 5 bases, leaving 7 bases not matched to a gene. Germline V gene lookup returns CDR1 SEHNR and CDR2 FQNEAQ (reference sequence). The CDR3 totals 15 residues. CDR3 in DNA: TGTGCCAGCAGTCGAACTAGCGGGAGGGCCGACGAGCAGTACTTC. Translation: CASSRTSGRADEQYF.

The chain joins TRBV19 to TRBJ2-7, with a possible D match to TRBD1 (6 bases). This CDR3 comprises 14 residues. CDR1 and CDR2 from the germline V gene are LNHDA and SQIVND (reference sequence). Trimming took off 5 bases at V and 3 bases at J, with 14 bases between the two ends. The CDR3, as DNA: TGTGCCAGTAGTTCGTGGGACACTCACTACGAGCAGTACTTC. Translation: CASSSWDTHYEQYF.

This clone was seen once. The gene calls are TRBV6-1 and TRBJ2-5, with D uncertain. The length of the CDR3 is 15 residues. The V end lost 2 bases, the J end lost 1 base, and 11 bases lay between the germline ends. The germline CDR1 and CDR2 sequences are MNHNS and SASEGT. The CDR3 protein is CASSERRVPQETQYF. For the CDR3, the DNA is TGTGCCAGCAGTGAAAGGAGAGTACCCCAAGAGACCCAGTACTTC.

This chain links TRBV27 with TRBJ2-3; D is perhaps TRBD1 or TRBD2 (5 bases each). CDR3 length equals 13 residues. In germline, CDR1 is MNHEY, CDR2 SMNVEV (reference sequence). Trimming cost V 0 bases and J 5 bases, with 6 bases left between them. The CDR3 spells CASSLSGGDTQYF. CDR3 DNA: TGTGCCAGCAGTTTATCTGGGGGAGATACGCAGTATTTT.

V gene TRBV5-6 combines with J gene TRBJ2-3; 8 bases fit TRBD2. The CDR3 length is 15 residues. V lost 4 bases and J lost 0; bases outside the gene matches: 4. From germline, CDR1 is SGHDT and CDR2 YYEEEE. The CDR3 DNA reads as TGTGCCAGCAGCAAAACGGGAGGGAGCACAGATACGCAGTATTTT. It is translated as CASSKTGGSTDTQYF.